The sequence of this T cell receptor beta chain was determined in a study of cytomegalovirus exposure and HLA in healthy donors. Study as a whole: There were around 100 million unique TCR beta sequences, drawn from approximately 180 million T cells, in an earlier analysis. Most genotyped donors, 65% to 90% of 300 to 400, had Caucasian-associated genetic ancestry. Findings and limits, study-wide: Cytomegalovirus association was assigned to some 160 TCR beta chains.

A remark on this clone: Antigen: not known.

PCR employed 60 Vbeta and 13 Jbeta primers. The data were produced by immunoSEQ multiplex PCR, yet TCRdb's version contains in-frame clones alone and is incomplete. The sample has approximately 160,000 clones, approximately 80% seen once. Trimming removed 2 bases at V and 6 bases at J, with 12 bases between. CDR1 and CDR2 (germline): SGHNT, YYREEE (reference sequence). The CDR3 is 15 residues long. The chain is built from TRBV5-4 and TRBJ1-6, with D tentatively TRBD1 (6 bases). The sequencing sample was made of PBMCs. The receptor's source is a woman aged 45-60 years in good health and CMV-seropositive. CDR3 bases: TGTGCCAGCAGCTTAGGAACAGGGAGTAATTCACCCCTCCACTTT. Its translation is CASSLGTGSNSPLHF.